This entry is about one T cell receptor (beta chain). This entry comes from a study of shared clonotypes between healthy human individuals. Study-wide context: The donor pool was made up of two women and three men aged 18 to 49.

The CDR3 has 14 amino acids. Germline CDR1 is SNHLY and CDR2 is FYNNEI. Between the trimmed V and J ends, which lost 5 bases and 6 bases, there was a span of 11 bases. Produced via immunoSEQ multiplex PCR; TCRdb's table is partial and in-frame only. The sample lists 2,100,000 or so clones, approximately 94% occurring once. The chain combines TRBV2 with TRBJ1-6, with D hard to call. The TCR comes from a man aged 18 to 30 in good health. What was sequenced was naive CD4+ T cells sorted from blood. The subset denotes: CD45RA+ positively selected. Here the CDR3 reads CASSLLEVNSPLHF. In nucleotides, the CDR3 is TGTGCCAGCAGTTTACTGGAGGTTAATTCACCCCTCCACTTT.